These 24 T cell receptor beta chains were sequenced from one sample in a study of blood T cells in healthy people across ages. For the second PCR, which ran for roughly 6 to 12 cycles, a sample-barcoded 5' primer and a J-beta primer mix were used. TCRdb independently ran MiXCR on the 5' RACE reads; one entry per CDR3 protein. Here the sample spans around 1,000,000 distinct CDR3 sequences, less than 25% being singletons. This sample also belongs to another study, concerning T cells of mothers and their children.

Sequenced material: blood. These receptors came from a girl under 10 years old in good health.

The gene calls are TRBV7-9 and TRBJ2-5; a weak D match, TRBD1 (6 bases). Per germline, CDR1 SEHNR and CDR2 FQNEAQ (reference sequence). V was clipped by 5 bases and J by 7 bases, with 20 bases between them. The CDR3 runs 15 residues. The chain's CDR3 is CASSARDKALVTQYF. CDR3 DNA: TGTGCCAGCAGCGCCCGGGACAAGGCATTGGTGACCCAGTACTTC.

This clonotype was counted only a few times. The V and J genes are TRBV27 and TRBJ2-1; no reliable D call. The end of the DNA is better explained by TRBJ2-7, so the J call may be wrong. There are 15 residues in the CDR3. Per germline, CDR1 MNHEY and CDR2 SMNVEV (reference sequence). CDR3: CATARPNPAWGEQYF. As DNA, the CDR3 is TGTGCCACCGCGCGGCCAAACCCCGCGTGGGGCGAGCAGTACTTC.

This clonotype came up a few times. V is TRBV11-3 and J is TRBJ2-5, with TRBD2 identical over 8 bases. CDR1 is SGHNT and CDR2 is YENEEA in the germline V gene. CDR3 size: 20 residues. Trimming took 5 bases from V and 3 from J; bases not matched to a gene: 23. CDR3 sequence reads: CASSPWESVDGGASEETQYF. The CDR3 region has the DNA TGTGCCAGCAGCCCATGGGAGTCGGTTGACGGGGGGGCCTCGGAAGAGACCCAGTACTTC.

The gene calls are TRBV12-3 or TRBV12-4 and TRBJ1-1; D not certain. V lost 6 bases to trimming and J lost 1 base, with 15 bases between them. There are 15 residues in the CDR3. The chain's CDR3 is CASRSYRDENTEAFF. The CDR3 DNA is TGTGCCAGCAGGTCCTATCGAGATGAGAACACTGAAGCTTTCTTT.

The chain is built from TRBV7-9 and TRBJ2-1, with D unresolved. The ends were cut back, 3 bases at V and 10 bases at J, with 13 bases in the middle. CDR3 length: 13 residues. Looked up from germline, CDR1 is SEHNR and CDR2 is FQNEAQ (reference sequence). CDR3 sequence reads: CASSFGAMIEQFF. The CDR3, as DNA: TGTGCCAGCAGCTTCGGAGCTATGATAGAGCAGTTCTTC.

CDR3 sequence: CSATGQANTEAFF. The CDR3 bases are TGCAGTGCCACGGGACAGGCTAACACTGAAGCTTTCTTT. This chain links TRBV20-1 with TRBJ1-1; 8 positions agree with TRBD1. The V gene's germline CDR1 is DFQATT and CDR2 SNEGSKA (reference sequence). Germline trimming cut 6 bases from V and 2 bases from J; bases unmatched to any gene: 5. The CDR3 is 13 residues long.

This rearrangement joins TRBV3-1 to TRBJ1-1; no clear D gene. This CDR3 spans 13 amino acids. In germline, CDR1 is LGHDT, CDR2 YNNKEL (reference sequence). Trimming removed 5 bases from V and 5 bases from J, with 12 bases in between. The CDR3 DNA follows: TGTGCCAGCAGCTTTACTGGGGAGACTGAAGCTTTCTTT. This gives the protein CASSFTGETEAFF.

The rearrangement joins TRBV6-6 to TRBJ2-5; D is undetermined. The CDR3 length is 11 residues. CDR1 MNHNY and CDR2 SVGAGI come from the germline V gene (reference sequence). Between the trimmed V and J ends, which lost 8 bases and 6 bases, there was a span of 10 bases. This chain's CDR3 is CASWWGQTQYF. CDR3 nucleotide sequence: TGTGCCAGCTGGTGGGGTCAGACCCAGTACTTC.

The chain is built from TRBV6-1 and TRBJ1-2; D gene ambiguous. This CDR3 has 13 amino acids. Looked up from germline, CDR1 is MNHNS and CDR2 is SASEGT. Trimming removed 3 bases from V and 5 bases from J, with 10 bases in between. The CDR3 nucleotides are TGTGCCAGCAGTGATACACCGACGTATGGCTACACCTTC. As protein: CASSDTPTYGYTF.

The table lists this clonotype with a few counts. A read error may produce the germline difference seen at one junction end. CDR3 DNA sequence: TGCGCCGGCAGCCTTGGACAGGGATTTGAAGCTTTCTTT. Its translation is CAGSLGQGFEAFF. This sequence joins TRBV5-1 and TRBJ1-1, with 8 positions matching TRBD1. CDR1 SGHRS and CDR2 YFSETQ come from the germline V gene. The CDR3 loop spans 13 amino acids.

The gene calls are TRBV3-1 and TRBJ2-5; D unclear. Near its end, the DNA agrees better with TRBJ2-1, so the J call may be wrong. CDR3 length equals 14 residues. CDR1 and CDR2 (germline): LGHDT, YNNKEL (reference sequence). The CDR3 nucleotides are TGTGCCAGCAGCCCCCCAGTAGGTTACAATGAGCAGTTCTTC. It codes for CASSPPVGYNEQFF.

The chain is built from TRBV13 and TRBJ2-2; D remains ambiguous. CDR1 is PRHDT and CDR2 is FYEKMQ in the germline V gene (reference sequence). The V end lost 1 base, the J end lost 13 bases, and 13 bases lay between the germline ends. CDR3 length: 13 amino acids. CDR3 in DNA: TGTGCCAGCAGCTTAGCATGGCTGGATTGGCTGTTTTTT. It yields the protein CASSLAWLDWLFF. The full variable domain, its missing parts supplied by reference TRBV13 and TRBJ2-2, is AAGVIQSPRHLIKEKRETATLKCYPIPRHDTVYWYQQGPGQDPQFLISFYEKMQSDKGSIPDRFSAQQFSDYHSELNMSSLELGDSALYFCASSLAWLDWLFFGEGSRLTVL.

As for this clonotype: Relative to the germline gene, one junction end is altered; a read error may explain this. The rearrangement links TRBV7-9 to TRBJ1-4, with unresolved D. Germline V gives CDR1 SEHNR, CDR2 FQNEAQ (reference sequence). There are 17 residues in the CDR3. CDR3 residues: CASSPSKHSEINEKLSF. The CDR3 DNA reads TGTGCCAGCAGCCCTAGCAAGCACAGTGAGATTAATGAAAAACTGTCTTTT. The full variable domain, rest sourced from reference TRBV7-9 and TRBJ1-4, is DTGVSQNPRHKITKRGQNVTFRCDPISEHNRLYWYRQTLGQGPEFLTYFQNEAQLEKSRLLSDRFSAERPKGSFSTLEIQRTEQGDSAMYLCASSPSKHSEINEKLSFGSGTQLSVL.

This clonotype appeared a few times. J is TRBJ1-4 and V is TRBV5-6; D not certain. Germline-derived CDR1 and CDR2 are SGHDT and YYEEEE. V lost 3 bases, J lost 1 base, and 10 bases lay in between. The CDR3 loop spans 15 amino acids. The CDR3 DNA sequence: TGTGCCAGCAGCTACCGGACGGAAACTAATGAAAAACTGTTTTTT. As protein: CASSYRTETNEKLFF.

The chain uses TRBV19 and TRBJ1-1, with a possible D match to TRBD1 (6 bases). This CDR3 is 16 amino acids long. The V end was cut by 3 bases, the J end by 0 bases, with 14 bases between. Germline V gives CDR1 LNHDA, CDR2 SQIVND (reference sequence). The CDR3 region has the DNA TGTGCCAGTAGTATCTCCGGGGGCAACTTGAACACTGAAGCTTTCTTT. It translates to CASSISGGNLNTEAFF.

In this sample, this clonotype turned up a few times. V is TRBV19 and J is TRBJ2-5; 9 positions agree with TRBD1. The CDR3 length is 15 residues. Germline trimming cut 5 bases from V and 2 bases from J; bases unmatched to any gene: 6. CDR1 and CDR2 (germline): LNHDA, SQIVND (reference sequence). Here the CDR3 DNA reads TGTGCCAGTAGTCCGGGACAGGGTCGGCAAGAGACCCAGTACTTC. Its protein product is CASSPGQGRQETQYF.

This clonotype showed up just a few times. V is TRBV7-9 and J is TRBJ1-2; a weak D match, TRBD1 (6 bases). CDR1 is SEHNR, CDR2 FQNEAQ, per germline (reference sequence). The V and J ends lost 5 bases and 4 bases respectively, with 14 bases between them. This CDR3 has 14 amino acids. Here the CDR3 DNA reads TGTGCCAGCAGCCAAGAGGGGGACACCTATGGCTACACCTTC. It translates to CASSQEGDTYGYTF.

The chain recombines TRBV7-2 with TRBJ2-7; no reliable D call. The V end lost 5 bases, the J end lost 4 bases, and 12 bases lay between the germline ends. Germline V gene sequence: CDR1 SGHTA, CDR2 FQGNSA. The CDR3 totals 13 residues. The CDR3 sequence: CASSPPLRYEQYF. DNA for the CDR3: TGTGCCAGCAGCCCACCCCTGAGGTACGAGCAGTACTTC. The complete variable domain, with remaining parts taken from reference TRBV7-2 and TRBJ2-7, reads GAGVSQSPSNKVTEKGKDVELRCDPISGHTALYWYRQSLGQGLEFLIYFQGNSAPDKSGLPSDRFSAERTGGSVSTLTIQRTQQEDSAVYLCASSPPLRYEQYFGPGTRLTVT.

This chain links TRBV20-1 with TRBJ1-1; D gene unclear. The CDR3 has 13 amino acids. Germline V gene data show CDR1 as DFQATT and CDR2 as SNEGSKA (reference sequence). V was clipped by 3 bases and J by 0 bases, with 8 bases between them. In nucleotides, the CDR3 is TGCAGTGCTAGTGGGCCCATGAACACTGAAGCTTTCTTT. Amino acids: CSASGPMNTEAFF.

The chain employs TRBV20-1 and TRBJ2-4, with unresolved D. Germline CDR1 DFQATT, CDR2 SNEGSKA (reference sequence). Trimming pared 3 bases from V and 3 bases from J, leaving 9 bases between. The CDR3 is made up of 13 amino acids. The CDR3, as DNA: TGCAGTGCTAGTTCCCATGACAAAAACATTCAGTACTTC. Its protein product is CSASSHDKNIQYF.

J is TRBJ2-5 and V is TRBV27, with D perhaps given as TRBD1 or TRBD2 (5 bases each). Germline V gene sequence: CDR1 MNHEY, CDR2 SMNVEV (reference sequence). The CDR3 covers 15 residues. Trimming took off 5 bases at V and 5 bases at J, with 18 bases between the two ends. The CDR3 sequence: CASSRDPDGWETQYF. CDR3 bases: TGTGCCAGCAGTAGGGACCCCGATGGGTGGGAGACCCAGTACTTC.

V usage is TRBV7-2 and J usage is TRBJ2-1, with D perhaps matching TRBD1 (6 bases). The DNA matches TRBJ2-5 better at its end, which makes the J call doubtful. Germline V gene sequence: CDR1 SGHTA, CDR2 FQGNSA. The length of the CDR3 is 15 residues. CDR3 protein: CASSQRGSGEETQYF. CDR3 nucleotides: TGTGCCAGCAGTCAGAGAGGCTCAGGGGAAGAGACCCAGTACTTC.

This clonotype turned up a few times. This chain uses TRBV11-2 with TRBJ2-5, with D tentatively TRBD1 (7 bases). The CDR3 runs to 15 residues. Germline V gene data show CDR1 as SGHAT and CDR2 as FQNNGV. Trimming took off 5 bases at V and 5 bases at J, with 18 bases between the two ends. This chain's CDR3 is CASSGGTASDETQYF. As DNA, the CDR3 is TGTGCCAGCAGCGGGGGGACAGCCTCGGACGAGACCCAGTACTTC.

The rearrangement links TRBV20-1 to TRBJ2-5, with TRBD2 identical over 8 bases. This CDR3 has 16 amino acids. J gave up 4 bases and V 1 base, and 11 bases lay outside the gene matches. Per germline, CDR1 DFQATT and CDR2 SNEGSKA (reference sequence). The CDR3 DNA is TGCAGTGCTAGAGCCCAAATCGGGGGGGCCCGAGAGACCCAGTACTTC. This sequence encodes CSARAQIGGARETQYF.